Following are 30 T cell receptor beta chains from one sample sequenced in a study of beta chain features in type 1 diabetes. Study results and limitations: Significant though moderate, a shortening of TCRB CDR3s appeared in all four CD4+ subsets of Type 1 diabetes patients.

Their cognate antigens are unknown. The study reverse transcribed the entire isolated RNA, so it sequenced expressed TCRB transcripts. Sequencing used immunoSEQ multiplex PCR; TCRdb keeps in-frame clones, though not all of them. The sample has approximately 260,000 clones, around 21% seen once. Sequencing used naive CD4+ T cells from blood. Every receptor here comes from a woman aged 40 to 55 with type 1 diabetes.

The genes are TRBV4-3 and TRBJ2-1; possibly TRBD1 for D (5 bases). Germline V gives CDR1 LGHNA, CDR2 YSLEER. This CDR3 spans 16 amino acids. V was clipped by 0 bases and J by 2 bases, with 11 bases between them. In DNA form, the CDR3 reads TGCGCCAGCAGCCAAGATTCAGGGCAGCCCTACAATGAGCAGTTCTTC. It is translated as CASSQDSGQPYNEQFF.

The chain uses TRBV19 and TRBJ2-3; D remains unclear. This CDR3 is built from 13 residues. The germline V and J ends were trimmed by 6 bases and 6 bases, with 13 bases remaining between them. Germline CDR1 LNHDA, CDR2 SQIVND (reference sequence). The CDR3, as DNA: TGTGCCAGTAGACCCTCGTCCGCGGATACGCAGTATTTT. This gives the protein CASRPSSADTQYF.

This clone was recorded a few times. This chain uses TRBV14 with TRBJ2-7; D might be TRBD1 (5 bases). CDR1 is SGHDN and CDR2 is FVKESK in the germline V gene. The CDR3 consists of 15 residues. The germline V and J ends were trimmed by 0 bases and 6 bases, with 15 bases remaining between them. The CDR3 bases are TGTGCCAGCAGCCAAGACAGGGTGCGAAGGGGCGAGCAGTACTTC. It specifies CASSQDRVRRGEQYF. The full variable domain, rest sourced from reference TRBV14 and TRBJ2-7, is EAGVTQFPSHSVIEKGQTVTLRCDPISGHDNLYWYRRVMGKEIKFLLHFVKESKQDESGMPNNRFLAERTGGTYSTLKVQPAELEDSGVYFCASSQDRVRRGEQYFGPGTRLTVT.

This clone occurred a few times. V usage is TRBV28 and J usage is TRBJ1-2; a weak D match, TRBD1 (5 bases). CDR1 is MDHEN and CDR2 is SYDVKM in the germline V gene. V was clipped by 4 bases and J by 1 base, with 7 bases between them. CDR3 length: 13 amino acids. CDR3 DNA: TGTGCCAGCAGTTCCAGGGTTAACTATGGCTACACCTTC. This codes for CASSSRVNYGYTF.

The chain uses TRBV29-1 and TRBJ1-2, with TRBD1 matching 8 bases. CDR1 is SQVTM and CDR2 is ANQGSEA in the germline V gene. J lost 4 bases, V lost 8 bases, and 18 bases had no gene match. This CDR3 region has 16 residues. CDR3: CSIKYPGQDAAYGYTF. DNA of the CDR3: TGCAGCATCAAATACCCGGGACAGGATGCCGCCTATGGCTACACCTTC.

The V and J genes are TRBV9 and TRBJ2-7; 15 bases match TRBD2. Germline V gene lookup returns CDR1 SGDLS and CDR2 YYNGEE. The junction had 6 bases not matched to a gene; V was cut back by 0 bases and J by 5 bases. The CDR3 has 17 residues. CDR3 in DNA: TGTGCCAGCAGCGTAGGGGTCGGACTAGCGGGAGGGCACGAGCAGTACTTC. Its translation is CASSVGVGLAGGHEQYF.

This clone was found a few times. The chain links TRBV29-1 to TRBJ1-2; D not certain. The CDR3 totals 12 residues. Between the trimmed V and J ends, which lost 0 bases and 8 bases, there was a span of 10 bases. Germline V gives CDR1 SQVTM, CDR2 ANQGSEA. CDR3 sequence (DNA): TGCAGCGTTGAAGATCAGCGCGAGGGCTACACCTTC. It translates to CSVEDQREGYTF. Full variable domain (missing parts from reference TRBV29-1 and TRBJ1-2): SAVISQKPSRDICQRGTSLTIQCQVDSQVTMMFWYRQQPGQSLTLIATANQGSEATYESGFVIDKFPISRPNLTFSTLTVSNMSPEDSSIYLCSVEDQREGYTFGSGTRLTVV.

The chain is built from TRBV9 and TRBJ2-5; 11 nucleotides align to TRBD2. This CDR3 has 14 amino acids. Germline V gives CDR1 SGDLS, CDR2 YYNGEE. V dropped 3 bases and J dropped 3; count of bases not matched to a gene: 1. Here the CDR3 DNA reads TGTGCCAGCAGCGCGACTAGCGGGAAAGAGACCCAGTACTTC. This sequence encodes CASSATSGKETQYF.

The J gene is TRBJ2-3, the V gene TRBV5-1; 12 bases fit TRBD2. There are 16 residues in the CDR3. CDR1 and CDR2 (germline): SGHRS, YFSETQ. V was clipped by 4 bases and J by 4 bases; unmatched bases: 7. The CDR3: CASSQGLAGNADTQYF. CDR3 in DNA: TGCGCCAGCAGCCAAGGACTAGCGGGAAACGCAGATACGCAGTATTTT.

In nucleotides, the CDR3 is TGTGCCAGCAGCCCGGACAGAAGTTCACCCCTCCACTTT. Residues: CASSPDRSSPLHF. The rearrangement joins TRBV7-2 to TRBJ1-6, with a tentative D call TRBD1 (6 bases). V dropped 5 bases and J dropped 9 bases, with 11 bases sitting between them. The CDR3 loop spans 13 amino acids. Germline CDR1 reads SGHTA; CDR2 reads FQGNSA.

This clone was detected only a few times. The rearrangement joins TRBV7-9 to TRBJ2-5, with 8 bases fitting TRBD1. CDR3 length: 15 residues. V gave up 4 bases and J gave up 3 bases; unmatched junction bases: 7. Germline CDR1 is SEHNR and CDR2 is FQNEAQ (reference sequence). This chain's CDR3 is CASSSRAGGKETQYF. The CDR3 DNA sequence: TGTGCCAGCAGCTCCAGAGCAGGGGGCAAAGAGACCCAGTACTTC.

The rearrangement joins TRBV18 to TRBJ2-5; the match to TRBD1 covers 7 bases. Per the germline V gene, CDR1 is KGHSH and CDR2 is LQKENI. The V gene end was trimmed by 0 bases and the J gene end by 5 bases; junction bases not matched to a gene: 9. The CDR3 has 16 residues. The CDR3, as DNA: TGTGCCAGCTCACCACCGGCAAGGGGGCCTGGGGAGACCCAGTACTTC. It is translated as CASSPPARGPGETQYF.

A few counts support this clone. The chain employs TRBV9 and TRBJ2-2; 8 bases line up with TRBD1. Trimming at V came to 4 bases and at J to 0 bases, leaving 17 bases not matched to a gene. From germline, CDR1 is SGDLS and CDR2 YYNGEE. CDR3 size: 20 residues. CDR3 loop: CASSPRPGQGLGSNTGELFF. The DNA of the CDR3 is TGTGCCAGCAGCCCGCGCCCCGGACAGGGATTGGGGTCGAACACCGGGGAGCTGTTTTTT.

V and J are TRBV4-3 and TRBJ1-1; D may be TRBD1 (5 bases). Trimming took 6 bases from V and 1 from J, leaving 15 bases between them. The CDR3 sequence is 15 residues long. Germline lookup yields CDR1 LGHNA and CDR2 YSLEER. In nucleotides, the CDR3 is TGCGCCAGCAGAGAGACGACAGTCTGGAACACTGAAGCTTTCTTT. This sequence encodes CASRETTVWNTEAFF.

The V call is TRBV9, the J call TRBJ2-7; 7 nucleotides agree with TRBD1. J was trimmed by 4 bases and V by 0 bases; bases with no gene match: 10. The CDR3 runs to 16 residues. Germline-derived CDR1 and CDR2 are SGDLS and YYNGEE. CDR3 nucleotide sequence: TGTGCCAGCAGCGTAGGAGGGGGCTCAACCGCTTACGAGCAGTACTTC. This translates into CASSVGGGSTAYEQYF.

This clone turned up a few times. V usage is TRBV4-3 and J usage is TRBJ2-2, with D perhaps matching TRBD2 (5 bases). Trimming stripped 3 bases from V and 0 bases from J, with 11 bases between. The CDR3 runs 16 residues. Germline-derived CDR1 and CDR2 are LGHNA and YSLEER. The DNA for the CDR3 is TGCGCCAGCAGCCATTCGGGGATGGCGAACACCGGGGAGCTGTTTTTT. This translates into CASSHSGMANTGELFF.

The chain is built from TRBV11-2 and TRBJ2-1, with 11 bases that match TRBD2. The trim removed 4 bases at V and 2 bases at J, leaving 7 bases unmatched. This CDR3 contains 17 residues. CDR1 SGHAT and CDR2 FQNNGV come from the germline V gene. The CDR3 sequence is CASSSLAGGNTYNEQFF. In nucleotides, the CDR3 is TGTGCCAGCAGCTCGCTAGCGGGAGGTAACACCTACAATGAGCAGTTCTTC. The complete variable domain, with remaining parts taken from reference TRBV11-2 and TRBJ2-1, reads EAGVAQSPRYKIIEKRQSVAFWCNPISGHATLYWYQQILGQGPKLLIQFQNNGVVDDSQLPKDRFSAERLKGVDSTLKIQPAKLEDSAVYLCASSSLAGGNTYNEQFFGPGTRLTVL.

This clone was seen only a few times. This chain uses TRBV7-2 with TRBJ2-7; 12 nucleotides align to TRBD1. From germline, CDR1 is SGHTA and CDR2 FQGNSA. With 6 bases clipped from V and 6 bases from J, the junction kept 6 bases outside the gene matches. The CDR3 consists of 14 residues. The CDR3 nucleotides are TGTGCCAGCAGTCGGGACAGGGGGCCGGGCGAGCAGTACTTC. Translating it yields CASSRDRGPGEQYF.

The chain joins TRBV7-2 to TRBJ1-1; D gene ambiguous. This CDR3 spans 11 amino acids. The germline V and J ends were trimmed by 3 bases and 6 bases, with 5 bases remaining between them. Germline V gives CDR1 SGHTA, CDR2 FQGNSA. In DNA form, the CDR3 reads TGTGCCAGCAGCTTCTATTCTGAAGCTTTCTTT. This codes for CASSFYSEAFF.

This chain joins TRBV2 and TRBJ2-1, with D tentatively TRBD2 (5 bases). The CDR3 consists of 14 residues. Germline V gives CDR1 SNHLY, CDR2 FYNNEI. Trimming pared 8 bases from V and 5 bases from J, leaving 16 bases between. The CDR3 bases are TGTGCCAGCTCATTAACTAGTTGGGACAATGAGCAGTTCTTC. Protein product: CASSLTSWDNEQFF. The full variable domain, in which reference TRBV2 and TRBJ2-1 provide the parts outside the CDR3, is EPEVTQTPSHQVTQMGQEVILRCVPISNHLYFYWYRQILGQKVEFLVSFYNNEISEKSEIFDDQFSVERPDGSNFTLKIRSTKLEDSAMYFCASSLTSWDNEQFFGPGTRLTVL.

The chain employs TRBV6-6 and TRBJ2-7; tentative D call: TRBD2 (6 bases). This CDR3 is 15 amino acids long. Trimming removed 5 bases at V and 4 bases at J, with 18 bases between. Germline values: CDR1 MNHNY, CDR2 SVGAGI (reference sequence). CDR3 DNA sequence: TGTGCCAGCAGTCTCTCCGTTGGGGGGACTTACGAGCAGTACTTC. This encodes CASSLSVGGTYEQYF.

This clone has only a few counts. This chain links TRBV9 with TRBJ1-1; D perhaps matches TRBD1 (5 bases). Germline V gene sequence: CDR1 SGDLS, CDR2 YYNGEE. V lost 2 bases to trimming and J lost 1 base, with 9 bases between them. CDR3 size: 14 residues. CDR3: CASSVGGANTEAFF. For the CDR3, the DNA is TGTGCCAGCAGCGTCGGTGGGGCGAACACTGAAGCTTTCTTT.

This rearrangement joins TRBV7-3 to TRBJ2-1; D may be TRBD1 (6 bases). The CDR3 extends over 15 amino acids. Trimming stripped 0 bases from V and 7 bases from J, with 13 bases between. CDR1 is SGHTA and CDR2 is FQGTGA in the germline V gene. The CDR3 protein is CASSLTLPGVNEQFF. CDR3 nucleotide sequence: TGTGCCAGCAGCTTAACGCTTCCAGGGGTAAATGAGCAGTTCTTC.

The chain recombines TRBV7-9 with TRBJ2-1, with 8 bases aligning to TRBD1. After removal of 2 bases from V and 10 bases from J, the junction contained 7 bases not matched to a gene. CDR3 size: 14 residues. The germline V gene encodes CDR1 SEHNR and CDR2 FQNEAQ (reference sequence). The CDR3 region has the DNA TGTGCCAGCAGCTTATCACAGGGGGTCAACGAGCAGTTCTTC. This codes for CASSLSQGVNEQFF. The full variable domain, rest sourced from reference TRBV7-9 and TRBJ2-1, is DTGVSQNPRHKITKRGQNVTFRCDPISEHNRLYWYRQTLGQGPEFLTYFQNEAQLEKSRLLSDRFSAERPKGSFSTLEIQRTEQGDSAMYLCASSLSQGVNEQFFGPGTRLTVL.

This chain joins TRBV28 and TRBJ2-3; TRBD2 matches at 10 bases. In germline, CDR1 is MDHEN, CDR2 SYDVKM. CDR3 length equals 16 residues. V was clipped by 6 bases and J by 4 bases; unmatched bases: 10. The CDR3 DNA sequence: TGTGCCAGCAGCCCCCCCGGGACTAGCGTATCAGATACGCAGTATTTT. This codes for CASSPPGTSVSDTQYF.

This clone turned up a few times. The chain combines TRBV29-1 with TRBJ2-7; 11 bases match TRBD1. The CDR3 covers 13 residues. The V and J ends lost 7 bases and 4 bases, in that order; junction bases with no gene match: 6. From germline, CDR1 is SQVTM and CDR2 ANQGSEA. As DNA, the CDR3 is TGCAGCGCTACGGGACAGGGGGGGTACGAGCAGTACTTC. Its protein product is CSATGQGGYEQYF.

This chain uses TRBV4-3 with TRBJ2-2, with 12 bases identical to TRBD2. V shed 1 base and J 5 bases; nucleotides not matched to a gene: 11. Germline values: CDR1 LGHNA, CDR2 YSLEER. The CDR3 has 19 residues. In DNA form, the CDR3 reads TGCGCCAGCAGCCAAGGAGGGGCTAGCGGGGGGGCGGAAACCGGGGAGCTGTTTTTT. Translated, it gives CASSQGGASGGAETGELFF.

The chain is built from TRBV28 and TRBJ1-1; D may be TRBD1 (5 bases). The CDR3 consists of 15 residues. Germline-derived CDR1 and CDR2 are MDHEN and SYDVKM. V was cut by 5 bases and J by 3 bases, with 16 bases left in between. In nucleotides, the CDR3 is TGTGCCAGCAGTCCCCTGGGCAGGGTGGACACTGAAGCTTTCTTT. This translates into CASSPLGRVDTEAFF.

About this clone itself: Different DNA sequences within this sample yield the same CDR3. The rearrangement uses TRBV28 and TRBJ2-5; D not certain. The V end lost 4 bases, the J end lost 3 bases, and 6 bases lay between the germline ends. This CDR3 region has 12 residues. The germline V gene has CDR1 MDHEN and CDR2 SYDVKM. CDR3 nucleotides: TGTGCCAGCAGTTCAGGTGAAGAGACCCAGTACTTC. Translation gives CASSSGEETQYF.

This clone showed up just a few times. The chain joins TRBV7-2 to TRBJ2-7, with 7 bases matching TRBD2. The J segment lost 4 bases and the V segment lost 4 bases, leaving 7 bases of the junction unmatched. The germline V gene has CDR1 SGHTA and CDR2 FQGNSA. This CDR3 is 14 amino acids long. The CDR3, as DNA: TGTGCCAGCAGCTCTCCGGGACTACCGTACGAGCAGTACTTC. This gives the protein CASSSPGLPYEQYF.